The present T cell receptor beta chain was sequenced within a study of blood T cell repertoires in COVID-19. Study-level information: Sample material is recorded as cDNA or gDNA derived from T cells, B-cell-depleted T cells, or PBMCs.

Clones were sequenced by immunoSEQ multiplex PCR, and TCRdb holds only the in-frame ones, with some missing. This sample has about 400,000 clones; roughly 87% occur once, and the top ten carry over 2%. The V and J ends lost 6 bases and 5 bases respectively, with 12 bases between them. The CDR3 loop spans 13 amino acids. Germline assignment: CDR1 SNHLY and CDR2 FYNNEI. V is TRBV2 and J is TRBJ2-3; D possibly corresponds to TRBD1 (5 bases). This clonotype was sampled from a woman in her thirties or forties with acute COVID-19. The sample taken for sequencing was PBMCs or T cells enriched from blood (not recorded which). The CDR3 protein is CASSPGQEDTQYF. CDR3 DNA sequence: TGTGCCAGCAGCCCAGGGCAAGAAGATACGCAGTATTTT.